A single T cell receptor beta chain is shown here with its context. This CDR3 has 13 amino acids. V gave up 5 bases and J gave up 4 bases, with 12 bases separating them. Per the germline V gene, CDR1 is SGHRS and CDR2 is YFSETQ. This sample is part of a study of blood T cell repertoires in COVID-19. Per the study methods: Amplification from reference gene primers served as the basis for estimated nucleated cell counts. TCRdb keeps only in-frame clones here, not all; method: immunoSEQ multiplex PCR. V, J and clone size are those of that table, while D and trimming were read from the DNA. The sample has about half a million clones, approximately 86% seen once; the top ten hold under 9.5%. Participants spanned ages about 18 to 95 years and resided in roughly 26 US areas. Cohort 3 donors counted as recovered after two negative PCRs, clearance, or resolved symptoms.

This chain uses TRBV5-1 with TRBJ2-5, with D possibly matching TRBD2 (7 bases). Sequencing used PBMCs or T cells enriched from blood (not recorded which). This TCR was recovered from a woman aged 55-70 years who had recovered from COVID-19. DNA for the CDR3: TGCGCCAGCAGTGGGGGGGGCACAGAGACCCAGTACTTC. Protein product: CASSGGGTETQYF.